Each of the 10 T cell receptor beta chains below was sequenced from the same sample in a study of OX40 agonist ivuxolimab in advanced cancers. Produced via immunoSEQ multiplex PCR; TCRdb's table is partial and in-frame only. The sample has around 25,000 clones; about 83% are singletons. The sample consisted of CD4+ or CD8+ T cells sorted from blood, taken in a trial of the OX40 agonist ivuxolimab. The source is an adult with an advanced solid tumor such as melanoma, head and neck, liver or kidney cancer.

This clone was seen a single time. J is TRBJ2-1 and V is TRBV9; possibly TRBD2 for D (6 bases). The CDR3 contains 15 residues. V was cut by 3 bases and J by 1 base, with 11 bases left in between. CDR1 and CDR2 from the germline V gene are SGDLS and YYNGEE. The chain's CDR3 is CASSASLASYNEQFF. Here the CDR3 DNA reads TGTGCCAGCAGCGCTTCTCTAGCGTCCTACAATGAGCAGTTCTTC.

For the CDR3, the DNA is TGTGCCAGCAGCCCTGGGACTAGCGGGGGTGCCTACAATGAGCAGTTCTTC. Its translation is CASSPGTSGGAYNEQFF. This sequence joins TRBV9 and TRBJ2-1; 14 bases are a match to TRBD2. CDR1 and CDR2 (germline): SGDLS, YYNGEE. J lost 2 bases, V lost 4 bases, and 5 bases had no gene match. The CDR3 consists of 17 residues.

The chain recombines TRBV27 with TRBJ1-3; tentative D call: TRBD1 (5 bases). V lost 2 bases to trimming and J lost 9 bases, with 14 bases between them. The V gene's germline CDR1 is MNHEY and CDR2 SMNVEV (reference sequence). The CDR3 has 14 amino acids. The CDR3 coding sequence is TGTGCCAGCAGTTTAAGTTTGGGGGTTAGCACCATATATTTT. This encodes CASSLSLGVSTIYF.

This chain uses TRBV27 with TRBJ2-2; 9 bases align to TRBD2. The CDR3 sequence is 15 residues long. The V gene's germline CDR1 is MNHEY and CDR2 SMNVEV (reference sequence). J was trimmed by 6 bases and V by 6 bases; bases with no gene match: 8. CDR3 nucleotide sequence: TGTGCCAGCAGCCGCTATAGCGGGGGCGCCGGGGAGCTGTTTTTT. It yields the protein CASSRYSGGAGELFF.

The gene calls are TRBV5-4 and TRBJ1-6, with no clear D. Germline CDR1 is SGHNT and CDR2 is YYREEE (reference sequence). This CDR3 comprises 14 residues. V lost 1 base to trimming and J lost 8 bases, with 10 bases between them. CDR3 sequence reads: CASSLRAEYSPLHF. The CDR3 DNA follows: TGTGCCAGCAGCTTGAGGGCCGAGTATTCACCCCTCCACTTT.

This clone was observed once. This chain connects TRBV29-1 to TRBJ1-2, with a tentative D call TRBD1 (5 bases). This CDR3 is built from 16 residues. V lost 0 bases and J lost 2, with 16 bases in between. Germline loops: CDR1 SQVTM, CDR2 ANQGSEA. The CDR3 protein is CSVEDLRQLYNYGYTF. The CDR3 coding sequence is TGCAGCGTTGAAGATCTCCGACAGCTCTACAACTATGGCTACACCTTC.

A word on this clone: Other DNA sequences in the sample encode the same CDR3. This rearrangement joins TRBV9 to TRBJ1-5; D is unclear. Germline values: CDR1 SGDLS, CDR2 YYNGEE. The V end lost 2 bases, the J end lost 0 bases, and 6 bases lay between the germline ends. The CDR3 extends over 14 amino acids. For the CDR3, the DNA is TGTGCCAGCAGCGTCGGGGATAGCAATCAGCCCCAGCATTTT. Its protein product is CASSVGDSNQPQHF.

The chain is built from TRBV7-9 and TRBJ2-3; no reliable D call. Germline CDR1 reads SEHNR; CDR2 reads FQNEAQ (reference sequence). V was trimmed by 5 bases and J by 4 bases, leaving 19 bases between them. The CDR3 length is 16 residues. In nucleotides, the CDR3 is TGTGCCAGCAGCCCCCACTCCGCCGGTCTGCCAGATACGCAGTATTTT. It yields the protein CASSPHSAGLPDTQYF. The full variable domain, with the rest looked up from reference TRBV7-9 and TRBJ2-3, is DTGVSQNPRHKITKRGQNVTFRCDPISEHNRLYWYRQTLGQGPEFLTYFQNEAQLEKSRLLSDRFSAERPKGSFSTLEIQRTEQGDSAMYLCASSPHSAGLPDTQYFGPGTRLTVL.

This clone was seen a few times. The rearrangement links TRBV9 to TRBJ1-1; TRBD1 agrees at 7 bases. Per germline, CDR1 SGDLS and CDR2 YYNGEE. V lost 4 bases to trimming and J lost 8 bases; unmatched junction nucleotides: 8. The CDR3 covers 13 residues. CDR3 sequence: CASSPQGFTEAFF. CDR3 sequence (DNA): TGTGCCAGCAGCCCACAGGGGTTCACAGAAGCTTTCTTT.

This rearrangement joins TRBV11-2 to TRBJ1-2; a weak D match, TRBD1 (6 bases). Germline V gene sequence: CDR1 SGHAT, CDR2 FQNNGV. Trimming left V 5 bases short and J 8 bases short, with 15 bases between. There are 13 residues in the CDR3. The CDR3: CASSPTGTKGYTF. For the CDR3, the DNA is TGTGCCAGCAGCCCTACCGGGACAAAAGGCTACACCTTC.